The 9 T cell receptor beta chains reported below all come from one sample, sequenced in a study of response to subunit inactivated influenza vaccine. Using its own MiXCR run on the RT-PCR reads, TCRdb lists one record per CDR3 protein. The sample holds a few hundred thousand distinct CDR3 sequences, 20% to 25% seen once. This sample comprised PBMCs from blood, obtained less than 22 months after vaccination. Receptors were obtained from a man aged 50 to 75 who received an inactivated influenza vaccine.

The chain joins TRBV6-5 to TRBJ1-4; unclear D gene. Trimming left V 2 bases short and J 10 bases short, with 8 bases between. Germline values: CDR1 MNHEY, CDR2 SVGAGI. This CDR3 spans 12 amino acids. CDR3 bases: TGTGCCAGCAGTTACGTGGGCGGAAAACTGTTTTTT. It codes for CASSYVGGKLFF.

This clonotype came up a few times. The chain recombines TRBV2 with TRBJ1-4, with D perhaps matching TRBD1 (6 bases). The V and J ends lost 2 bases and 10 bases respectively, with 14 bases between them. Germline CDR1 SNHLY, CDR2 FYNNEI. This CDR3 contains 14 residues. Here the CDR3 DNA reads TGTGCCAGCAGTGAACCCTCACAGGGTGGAAAACTGTTTTTT. Translation gives CASSEPSQGGKLFF. The full variable domain, its missing parts supplied by reference TRBV2 and TRBJ1-4, is EPEVTQTPSHQVTQMGQEVILRCVPISNHLYFYWYRQILGQKVEFLVSFYNNEISEKSEIFDDQFSVERPDGSNFTLKIRSTKLEDSAMYFCASSEPSQGGKLFFGSGTQLSVL.

By share, this clonotype counts as medium-sized (0.01 to 0.1%). The conserved phenylalanine or tryptophan is not found at the CDR3 terminus, so this likely reflects a read error. Because the CDR3's place on the DNA is in doubt, the DNA is left out and the CDR3 is given as listed by TCRdb. The rearrangement uses TRBV2 and TRBJ1-2; TRBD1 reflects the table's D call only, with no check against the DNA. Both ends counted, the CDR3 spans 10 residues. CDR1 and CDR2 (germline): SNHLY, FYNNEI. This chain's CDR3 is CASYRGPVST.

V is TRBV9 and J is TRBJ2-4, with a tentative D call TRBD2 (6 bases). This CDR3 is 15 amino acids long. Per germline, CDR1 SGDLS and CDR2 YYNGEE. The V end was cut by 4 bases, the J end by 1 base, with 12 bases between. The CDR3 region has the DNA TGTGCCAGCAGCATAGCTGCGGGGGCCAAAAACATTCAGTACTTC. Its translation: CASSIAAGAKNIQYF.

This clonotype was detected only a few times. The chain is built from TRBV2 and TRBJ1-2, with 11 bases lining up with TRBD1. CDR3 size: 12 residues. Per germline, CDR1 SNHLY and CDR2 FYNNEI. CDR3 DNA sequence: TGTGCTGGGACAGGGGGTAACTATGGCTACACCTTC. Protein sequence: CAGTGGNYGYTF.

V usage is TRBV11-1 and J usage is TRBJ2-3; possible D gene TRBD2, 5 bases. V lost 5 bases to trimming and J lost 10 bases, with 10 bases between them. The CDR3 is 11 residues long. Germline CDR1 reads SGHAT; CDR2 reads FQDESV (reference sequence). The CDR3 DNA follows: TGTGCCAGCAGCCCGGGGATCTCGCAGTATTTT. Protein: CASSPGISQYF.

This chain joins TRBV24-1 and TRBJ1-2; D remains unclear. Germline CDR1 is KGHDR and CDR2 is SFDVKD. CDR3 length equals 12 residues. Trimming took off 4 bases at V and 1 base at J, with 3 bases between the two ends. CDR3 bases: TGTGCCACCAGTGAAGATAACTATGGCTACACCTTC. This gives the protein CATSEDNYGYTF.

This clonotype was counted a few times. The chain employs TRBV29-1 and TRBJ2-1; D remains ambiguous. Germline V CDR1 and CDR2: SQVTM, ANQGSEA. The CDR3 covers 13 residues. V was cut by 7 bases and J by 4 bases, with 14 bases left in between. The CDR3 DNA sequence: TGCAGCGCCTTAGGTCTGGGGTACAATGAGCAGTTCTTC. Translated: CSALGLGYNEQFF.

This clonotype has only a few counts. J is TRBJ2-2 and V is TRBV7-9; D is unclear. Germline CDR1 and CDR2: SEHNR and FQNEAQ (reference sequence). V lost 6 bases to trimming and J lost 0 bases, with 8 bases between them. The CDR3 loop spans 14 amino acids. The CDR3 here is CASRRISNTGELFF. CDR3 nucleotide sequence: TGTGCCAGCAGACGGATCTCGAACACCGGGGAGCTGTTTTTT.